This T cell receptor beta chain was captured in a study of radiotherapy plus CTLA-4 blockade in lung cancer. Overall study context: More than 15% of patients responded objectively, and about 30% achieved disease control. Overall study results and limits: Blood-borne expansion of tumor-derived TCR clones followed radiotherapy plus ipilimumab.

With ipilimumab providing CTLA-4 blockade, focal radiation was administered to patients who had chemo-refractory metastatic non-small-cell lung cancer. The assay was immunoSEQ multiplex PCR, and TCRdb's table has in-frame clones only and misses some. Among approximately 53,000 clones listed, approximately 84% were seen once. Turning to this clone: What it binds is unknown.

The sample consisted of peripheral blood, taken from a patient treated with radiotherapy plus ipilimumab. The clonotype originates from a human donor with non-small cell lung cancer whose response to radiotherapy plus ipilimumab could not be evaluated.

This chain's CDR3 is CASSQQQGKAEAFF. The DNA for the CDR3 is TGTGCCAGCAGCCAGCAACAGGGTAAGGCTGAAGCTTTCTTT. This chain joins TRBV28 and TRBJ1-1; D possibly corresponds to TRBD1 (6 bases). Germline V gene data show CDR1 as MDHEN and CDR2 as SYDVKM. The V gene lost 6 bases and the J gene lost 6 bases, with 17 bases spanning the gap. The CDR3 is 14 amino acids.